The rows below give T cell receptor beta chains drawn from one sample of a study of blood T cell repertoires in COVID-19. Only in-frame clones appear in the TCRdb table, and some are missing; sequencing was by immunoSEQ multiplex PCR. The sample holds about 240,000 clones, approximately 80% seen once. Sequenced sample: peripheral blood. These receptor sequences come from a man in his thirties or forties who had recovered from COVID-19. The CDR3 runs from the conserved cysteine through the conserved F or W. Fields, in order: J gene, clone size, D gene, V gene, CDR3 DNA, CDR3 protein. A D gene is named only where the DNA matches it firmly. Clone size appears in some rows only: once, few, many, or a class for an expanded clone.

TRBJ2-3 once TRBD1 TRBV24-1 TGTGCCACCAGTGATTCGCTGCCGGGACAGATCACAGATACGCAGTATTTT CATSDSLPGQITDTQYF
TRBJ1-5 . TRBD1 TRBV25-1 TGTGCCAGCAGTGAAACGACAGGGAGCAATCAGCCCCAGCATTTT CASSETTGSNQPQHF
TRBJ1-5 . . TRBV5-8 TGTGCCAGCAGCCCGGGAGAACATCCCCAGCATTTT CASSPGEHPQHF
TRBJ2-3 once TRBD2 TRBV7-2 TGTGCCAGCAGCAAAATCGGGGGGGCGGATACGCAGTATTTT CASSKIGGADTQYF
TRBJ1-6 few TRBD1 TRBV4-1 TGCGCCAGCAGCCAAATACCTCAGGGGGTAGATAATTCACCCCTCCACTTT CASSQIPQGVDNSPLHF
TRBJ2-2 once TRBD1 TRBV12-3/TRBV12-4 TGTGCCAGCGCCTCAGGGGGCACCGGGGAGCTGTTTTTT CASASGGTGELFF
TRBJ2-3 . . TRBV27 TGTGCCAGCAGTTCGCTGTTTGGCGGGGGCACAGATACGCAGTATTTT CASSSLFGGGTDTQYF
TRBJ1-5 . TRBD1 TRBV10-2 TGCGCCAGCAGTGAATCGGGACAGGGTATTCCCCAGCATTTT CASSESGQGIPQHF
TRBJ1-5 . . TRBV6-1 TGTGCCAGCAGTGAATCATCACCGGTAAATCAGCCCCAGCATTTT CASSESSPVNQPQHF
TRBJ2-1 . TRBD2 TRBV25-1 TGTGCCAGCAGTGCCACGGGGGGGCGGAATGAGCAGTTCTTC CASSATGGRNEQFF
TRBJ2-2 . . TRBV20-1 TGCAGTGCTAGTTCGGGACACTTGATGTCCGGGGAGCTGTTTTTT CSASSGHLMSGELFF
TRBJ1-2 . TRBD1 TRBV28 TGTGCCAGCACAGCCGGGACAGACTATGGCTACACCTTC CASTAGTDYGYTF
TRBJ2-2 . . TRBV3-1/TRBV3-2 TGTGCCAGCAGCCAAGTGAGAGGATTTAACACCGGGGAGCTGTTTTTT CASSQVRGFNTGELFF
TRBJ2-3 . TRBD1 TRBV18 TGTGCCAGCTCACCACCGGACAGGGGCACAGATACGCAGTATTTT CASSPPDRGTDTQYF
TRBJ2-3 many TRBD2 TRBV6-4 TGTGCCAGCAGTGTTTTAGCGGGTAGCACAGATACGCAGTATTTT CASSVLAGSTDTQYF
TRBJ2-5 . . TRBV5-4 TGTGCCAGCAGCGCGGACTCCATTGGGGAGACCCAGTACTTC CASSADSIGETQYF
TRBJ1-1 . TRBD1 TRBV25-1 TGTGCCAGCAGGGGACAGGCTTACACTGAAGCTTTCTTT CASRGQAYTEAFF
TRBJ1-2 . . TRBV5-4 TGTGCCAGCAGCTCCCCAACAGGGAACTATGGCTACACCTTC CASSSPTGNYGYTF
TRBJ2-5 . . TRBV5-1 TGCGCCAGCAGCCCCGGAGGGGGCGGGGAGACCCAGTACTTC CASSPGGGGETQYF
TRBJ2-3 . TRBD1 TRBV9 TGTGCCAGCAGCGAGATACAGGGGGGCACAGATACGCAGTATTTT CASSEIQGGTDTQYF
TRBJ1-4 . . TRBV10-1 TGCGCCAGTTTAGCGGGAGAAAAACTGTTTTTT CASLAGEKLFF
TRBJ2-2 . TRBD1 TRBV28 TGTGCCAGCAGCCAAGGACAGGGAATTCTCGGGGAGCTGTTTTTT CASSQGQGILGELFF
TRBJ1-2 . . TRBV2 TGTGCCAGCAGTAGGACTGGAGTAGAGGGCTACACCTTC CASSRTGVEGYTF
TRBJ1-1 . . TRBV2 TGTGCCAGCTGTTGGGCACCTCGCACTGAAGCTTTCTTT CASCWAPRTEAFF
TRBJ2-5 . . TRBV5-1 TGCGCCAGCAGCCCAGGGGGGACTGAAGAGACCCAGTACTTC CASSPGGTEETQYF
TRBJ2-7 . TRBD1 TRBV11-2 TGTGCCAGCAGCCTGGGACAGGTCTCCTACGAGCAGTACTTC CASSLGQVSYEQYF
TRBJ2-5 . . TRBV7-8 TGTGCCAGCAGCTTGGCAGAAGAGACCCAGTACTTC CASSLAEETQYF